This TCR beta chain was profiled in a study of immune aging and cytomegalovirus after organ transplant (dated by TCRdb to the early 2020s). As for the study more broadly: Three-drug immunosuppression with prednisone, tacrolimus, and mycophenolate was given to all transplant recipients. Results and caveats for the whole study, not just this receptor: Large clones contained a higher proportion of TEMRA cells, and the seven largest clones (just over 1,900 cells) acquired aged and TEMRA cells while losing TCM cells. Post-transplant increases in aged-phenotype cells were observed regardless of clone size, following viremia and occurring earlier in large clones (days 200-264) than in small clones. CD57 was not measured in the sequencing data, so a conservative gene-based aging definition was used instead.

In light of the paper, this sample's time point label describes: five sample-tagged time points from pre-transplant (day -1) to day 368 post-transplant, pooled. Thawed PBMC were stimulated for about 11 hours with a CMV IE-1 overlapping peptide library without transport inhibitors. After being thawed and rested overnight, the cells were stimulated in R10 medium along with CD28/CD49d costimulation. The IE-1 peptide library consisted of 15-amino-acid peptides overlapping by 11 amino acids. Samples from each time point were barcoded using BD Single-Cell Multiplexing Kit Sample Tags, then pooled and stained with oligo-conjugated anti-CD45RA and sorting antibodies. A BD FACSAria III was used to sort CMV-responsive CD8+CD137+ and CD4+CD154+ T cells at 4-way purity. Blood was drawn into EDTA vacutainers and was processed by Ficoll gradient within 1-24 hours. Points on this clonotype: Which antigen it targets is not known. Qualities for individual bases were not recorded, and no much larger clone is one base off.

The library was made by single-cell sequencing. The instrument given in TCRdb is Illumina NovaSeq 6000. The BD Rhapsody Targeted mRNA and AbSeq Reagent Kit, in a microwell format, was used for cell capture and library preparation. Libraries covered TCR, sample tags, AbSeq, and targeted mRNA from the Human T-Cell Expression Panel plus custom TOX and TOX2 primers. Libraries were sequenced on an Illumina NovaSeq. Regarding the original processing steps: The analysis covered about 10,000 cells in total, of which 7,000 to 7,500 were CD8 T cells and about 4,500 were CD8 T cells with an identifiable TCR CDR3. The BD Rhapsody Targeted Analysis Pipeline, including V(D)J processing, was run on the Seven Bridges Genomics platform to process the raw data. SeqGeq 1.6.0 was used for quality control, Sample Tag demultiplexing with Lex-BDSMK, clone identification with VDJ Explorer, and Seurat clustering. Clones comprising <1% of CD8 T cells were considered non-expanded; clones comprising >2.5% of the sample were considered clonal expansions. TCRdb reanalyzed the raw reads on its own, using fastp at Q25 for trimming and MiXCR for clone calling, and kept in-frame beta chains. Each CDR3 protein gets just one entry, which takes the most common genes and DNA from the rows behind it. V and J calls and clone size were set by TCRdb, not the authors. The sample yields tens of thousands of distinct CDR3 sequences; roughly a third were counted once. 25% to 30% of the sample is in the top ten clones.

CDR1 and CDR2 were assigned from the germline V gene as SGHRS and YFSETQ. Measured from the cysteine to the phenylalanine, the CDR3 is 14 residues long. Only the CDR3 part of the read is kept: 42 bases, read in frame from the first base. The trim is 4 bases for V and 0 bases for J, with a gap of 11 bases between the germline ends. The V gene is TRBV5-1 and the J gene is TRBJ2-7, and possibly TRBD1, on 5 matching bases. The sequence was collected from a female donor who had a heart transplant and CMV viremia. The material was CMV peptide-activated CD4+ and CD8+ T cells sorted from blood, obtained at five time points, pooled. The intended sense of this specimen's cell subset or site label: sorted CD8+CD137+ and CD4+CD154+ T cells after around 12 h CMV IE-1 peptide stimulation. The sequenced DNA: TGCGCCAGCAGCAAGCAGGGCGGCTCCTACGAGCAGTACTTC. It encodes CASSKQGGSYEQYF.